This TCR beta chain was sequenced in a study of spatial heterogeneity in lung cancer. Time point: sample taken at primary tumor resection. There were around 72 donors, all of them untreated patients with early-stage non-small cell lung cancer. Each TCR cDNA molecule carried a unique molecular identifier. TCRdb reprocessed the 5' RACE reads via MiXCR and lists one record per CDR3 protein. The repertoire holds fewer than 4,500 distinct CDR3 sequences, with more than 10% as singletons. Germline assignment: CDR1 ENHRY and CDR2 SYGVKD. CDR3 length: 14 residues. V lost 4 bases to trimming and J lost 8 bases, with 15 bases between them. Regarding the study as a whole: The number of expanded tumor alpha and beta chains correlated with mutation number.

This clonotype is deemed hyperexpanded (1% or more). What it binds is not known. The V gene is TRBV10-3, the J gene TRBJ2-4; D is possibly TRBD1 (6 bases). The sequencing here drew on lung tumor tissue, taken at surgery. The receptor was isolated from a male donor with early-stage non-small cell lung cancer. The CDR3 DNA sequence: TGTGCCATCAGTGGGGACACCGCCGACGACATTCAGTACTTC. It translates to CAISGDTADDIQYF.